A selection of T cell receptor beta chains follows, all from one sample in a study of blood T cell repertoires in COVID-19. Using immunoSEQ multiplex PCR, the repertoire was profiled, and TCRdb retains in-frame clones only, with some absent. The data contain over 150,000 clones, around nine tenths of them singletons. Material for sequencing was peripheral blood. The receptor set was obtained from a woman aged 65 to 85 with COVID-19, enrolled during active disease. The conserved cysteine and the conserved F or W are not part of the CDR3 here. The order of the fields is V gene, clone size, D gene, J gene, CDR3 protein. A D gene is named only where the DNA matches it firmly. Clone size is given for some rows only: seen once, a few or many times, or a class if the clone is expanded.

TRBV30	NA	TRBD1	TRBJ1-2	AWEPLTGKYGYT
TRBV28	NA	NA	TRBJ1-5	ASTGGRNNQPQH
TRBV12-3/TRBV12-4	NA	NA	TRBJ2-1	ASSPAYNEQF
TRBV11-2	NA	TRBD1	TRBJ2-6	ASSSSGQGFSGANVLT
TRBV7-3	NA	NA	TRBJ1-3	ASSLSPPGNSGNTIY
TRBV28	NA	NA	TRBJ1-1	ASSLIGRMVAEAF
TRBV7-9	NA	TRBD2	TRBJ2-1	ASSPGGTEQF
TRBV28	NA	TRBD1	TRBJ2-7	ASSLGTAYEQY
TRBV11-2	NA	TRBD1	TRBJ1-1	ASSSTDRGRNTEAF
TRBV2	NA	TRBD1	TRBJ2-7	ASRTGAEQY
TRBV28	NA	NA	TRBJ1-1	ASSLESAGVKIS
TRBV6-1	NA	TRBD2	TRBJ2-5	ASSERLAGGLQETQY
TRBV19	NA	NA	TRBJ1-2	ASSIDQGNGYT
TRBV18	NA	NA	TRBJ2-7	ASSPRGSQPGISYEQY
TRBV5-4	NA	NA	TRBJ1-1	ASSLAQGMNTEAF
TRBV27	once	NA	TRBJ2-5	ASSSDGGRGKETQY
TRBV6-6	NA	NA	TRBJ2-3	ASLGGRTDTQY
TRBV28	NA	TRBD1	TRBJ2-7	ASSPPGQGDYEQY
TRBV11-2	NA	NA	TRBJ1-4	ASSKTGQGATNEKLF